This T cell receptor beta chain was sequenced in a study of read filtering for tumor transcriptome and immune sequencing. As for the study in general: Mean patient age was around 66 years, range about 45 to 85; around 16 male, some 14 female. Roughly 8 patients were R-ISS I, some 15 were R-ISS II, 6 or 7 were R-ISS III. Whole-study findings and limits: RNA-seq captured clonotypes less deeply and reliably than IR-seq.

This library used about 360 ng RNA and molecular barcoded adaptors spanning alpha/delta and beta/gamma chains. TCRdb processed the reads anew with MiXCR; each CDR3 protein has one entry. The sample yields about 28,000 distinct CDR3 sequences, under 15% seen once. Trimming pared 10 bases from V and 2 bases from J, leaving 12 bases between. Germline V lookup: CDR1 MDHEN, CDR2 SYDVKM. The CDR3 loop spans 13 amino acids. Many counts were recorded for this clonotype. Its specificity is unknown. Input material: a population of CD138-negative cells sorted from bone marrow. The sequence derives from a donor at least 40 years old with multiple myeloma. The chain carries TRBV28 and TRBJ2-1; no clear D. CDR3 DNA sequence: TGTGCCACCCGAAGGGTAACCTACAATGAGCAGTTCTTC. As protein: CATRRVTYNEQFF. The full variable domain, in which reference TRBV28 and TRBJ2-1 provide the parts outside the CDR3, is DVKVTQSSRYLVKRTGEKVFLECVQDMDHENMFWYRQDPGLGLRLIYFSYDVKMKEKGDIPEGYSVSREKKERFSLILESASTNQTSMYLCATRRVTYNEQFFGPGTRLTVL.